The table lists the clone carrying this T cell receptor (beta chain) with many counts. These data belong to a study of early T cells in non-severe SARS-CoV-2 infection. Across the whole study: Chains from this unsorted whole-blood bulk RNA could not be paired.

Germline CDR1 reads SEHNR; CDR2 reads FQNEAQ (reference sequence). Trimming removed 1 base from V and 2 bases from J, with 12 bases in between. This CDR3 is built from 16 residues. The TCR library protocol attached unique molecular identifiers to the individual cDNA molecules. MiXCR, applied by TCRdb to the 5' RACE reads, yields one record per CDR3 protein. In the table there are 20,000 to 25,000 distinct CDR3 sequences, over 4% of which are singletons. Source material: whole blood. V is TRBV7-9 and J is TRBJ2-1; tentatively, D is TRBD1 or TRBD2 (5 bases each). The TCR comes from an adult who was a healthcare worker with PCR-confirmed SARS-CoV-2 infection or an uninfected control (not recorded which). The CDR3 loop is CASSLVYEGPYNEQFF. The CDR3 nucleotides read TGTGCCAGCAGCTTAGTTTACGAGGGGCCCTACAATGAGCAGTTCTTC.